Detailed here is one T cell receptor beta chain. Its target is not known. The entry originates in a study of tumour-infiltrating T cells in Burkitt lymphoma. About the study: All epidemiological Burkitt lymphoma subtypes were represented in the cohort. Survival, overall and progression-free, tracked with productive clonality. Whole-study results and caveats: Several public clonotypes recurred in numerous Burkitt lymphoma patients.

Germline loops: CDR1 SGHRS, CDR2 YFSETQ. The CDR3 covers 13 residues. Trimming removed 5 bases from V and 2 bases from J; junction bases left unmatched: 4. Clones were read by immunoSEQ multiplex PCR, and TCRdb kept only the in-frame ones, dropping some. Of around 48,000 clones listed, roughly 30% are singletons. The sample consisted of tumor tissue. The J gene is TRBJ2-7, the V gene TRBV5-1, with 7 bases lining up with TRBD1. The origin of this receptor is a human donor with Burkitt lymphoma. This chain's CDR3 is CASRRTGTYEQYF. In DNA, the CDR3 is TGCGCCAGCAGACGGACAGGAACCTACGAGCAGTACTTC. The full variable domain, rest sourced from reference TRBV5-1 and TRBJ2-7, is KAGVTQTPRYLIKTRGQQVTLSCSPISGHRSVSWYQQTPGQGLQFLFEYFSETQRNKGNFPGRFSGRQFSNSRSEMNVSTLELGDSALYLCASRRTGTYEQYFGPGTRLTVT.